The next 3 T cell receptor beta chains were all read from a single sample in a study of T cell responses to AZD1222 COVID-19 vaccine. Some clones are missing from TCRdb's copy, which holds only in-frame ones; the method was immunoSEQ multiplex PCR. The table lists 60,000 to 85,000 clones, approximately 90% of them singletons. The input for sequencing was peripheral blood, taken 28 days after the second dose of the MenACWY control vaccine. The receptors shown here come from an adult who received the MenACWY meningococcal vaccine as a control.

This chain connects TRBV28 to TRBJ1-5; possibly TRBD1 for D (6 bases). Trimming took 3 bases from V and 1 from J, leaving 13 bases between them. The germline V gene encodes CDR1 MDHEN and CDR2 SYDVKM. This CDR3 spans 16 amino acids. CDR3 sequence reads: CASSFPRGASNQPQHF. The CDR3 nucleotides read TGTGCCAGCAGTTTCCCAAGGGGGGCGAGCAATCAGCCCCAGCATTTT. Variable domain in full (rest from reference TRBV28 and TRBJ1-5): DVKVTQSSRYLVKRTGEKVFLECVQDMDHENMFWYRQDPGLGLRLIYFSYDVKMKEKGDIPEGYSVSREKKERFSLILESASTNQTSMYLCASSFPRGASNQPQHFGDGTRLSIL.

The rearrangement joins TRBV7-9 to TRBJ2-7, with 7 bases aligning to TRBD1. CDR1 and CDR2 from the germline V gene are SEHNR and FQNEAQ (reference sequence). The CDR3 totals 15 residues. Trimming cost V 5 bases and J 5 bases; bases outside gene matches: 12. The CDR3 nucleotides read TGTGCCAGCAGCCCCGGGACAGTACGACGGAACGAGCAGTACTTC. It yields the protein CASSPGTVRRNEQYF.

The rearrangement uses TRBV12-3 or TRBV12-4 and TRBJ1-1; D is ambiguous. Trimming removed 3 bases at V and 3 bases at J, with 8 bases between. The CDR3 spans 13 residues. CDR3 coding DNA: TGTGCCAGCAGTTTTTCGGTCTACACTGAAGCTTTCTTT. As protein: CASSFSVYTEAFF.